These 12 T cell receptor beta chains were sequenced from one sample in a study of blood T cell repertoires in COVID-19. Clones were read by immunoSEQ multiplex PCR, and TCRdb kept only the in-frame ones, dropping some. The table has about 26,000 clones, roughly 90% seen once. The sample comprised peripheral blood. Receptors originate from a human donor in a cohort sampled during active COVID-19.

This clone has only one observation. The chain joins TRBV6-1 to TRBJ1-2, with D uncertain. This CDR3 contains 13 residues. Germline CDR1 reads MNHNS; CDR2 reads SASEGT. V dropped 3 bases and J dropped 4 bases, with 9 bases sitting between them. The CDR3 region has the DNA TGTGCCAGCAGTGAGCGGGAGAGCTATGGCTACACCTTC. Translating gives CASSERESYGYTF.

This clone has just a few counts. The chain combines TRBV10-3 with TRBJ1-6, with TRBD1 identical over 7 bases. V was clipped by 8 bases and J by 7 bases; unmatched bases: 2. The V gene's germline CDR1 is ENHRY and CDR2 SYGVKD. There are 12 residues in the CDR3. The CDR3 coding sequence is TGTGCCATCGGGACAGCCAATTCACCCCTCCACTTT. It translates to CAIGTANSPLHF.

V gene TRBV4-3 combines with J gene TRBJ2-7, with D maybe TRBD1 (6 bases). V dropped 3 bases and J dropped 0 bases, with 12 bases sitting between them. This CDR3 has 15 amino acids. From germline, CDR1 is LGHNA and CDR2 YSLEER. The CDR3 bases are TGCGCCAGCAGCCAGGACAGTTCGAGCTCCTACGAGCAGTACTTC. As protein: CASSQDSSSSYEQYF.

The V gene is TRBV5-4, the J gene TRBJ2-2; 7 bases are a match to TRBD1. This CDR3 has 16 amino acids. The ends lost 4 bases at V and 5 bases at J; junction bases unmatched: 11. Germline V lookup: CDR1 SGHNT, CDR2 YYREEE (reference sequence). CDR3 region: CASSPPDGTVTGELFF. The CDR3 coding sequence is TGTGCCAGCAGCCCGCCAGATGGGACAGTAACCGGGGAGCTGTTTTTT.

The chain combines TRBV20-1 with TRBJ1-4; perhaps TRBD1 as D (6 bases). This CDR3 has 14 amino acids. The germline gives CDR1 DFQATT, CDR2 SNEGSKA (reference sequence). V lost 3 bases to trimming and J lost 6 bases, with 14 bases between them. CDR3: CSASRGGLYEKLFF. CDR3 nucleotides: TGCAGTGCTAGTAGGGGGGGACTCTATGAAAAACTGTTTTTT.

DNA for the CDR3: TGTGCCAGTACGACAGGGGGAACCGGGGAGCTGTTTTTT. It is translated as CASTTGGTGELFF. J is TRBJ2-2 and V is TRBV6-6; TRBD1 matches 9 bases. V lost 9 bases to trimming and J lost 5 bases; unmatched junction nucleotides: 4. The CDR3 is 13 amino acids. Looked up from germline, CDR1 is MNHNY and CDR2 is SVGAGI (reference sequence).

The chain is built from TRBV4-1 and TRBJ2-3, with 8 positions matching TRBD2. V shed 6 bases, J shed 5 bases, and the junction held 10 bases outside the gene matches. From germline, CDR1 is MGHRA and CDR2 YSYEKL. The CDR3 spans 15 residues. The CDR3 loop is CASSQQAGAGDTQYF. For the CDR3, the DNA is TGCGCCAGCAGTCAGCAAGCGGGGGCCGGAGATACGCAGTATTTT.

This clone was recorded a few times. The rearrangement joins TRBV2 to TRBJ2-7; 8 nucleotides agree with TRBD1. The V gene end was trimmed by 3 bases and the J gene end by 4 bases; junction bases not matched to a gene: 2. The CDR3 runs to 13 residues. Germline CDR1 and CDR2: SNHLY and FYNNEI. The CDR3 sequence: CASSDRGLYEQYF. The CDR3 DNA is TGTGCCAGCAGTGACAGGGGGCTATACGAGCAGTACTTC.

The chain couples TRBV23-1 to TRBJ1-5, with 7 bases that match TRBD1. TRBV23-1 is an ORF for which the function is uncertain. J gave up 6 bases and V 2 bases, and 10 bases lay outside the gene matches. The CDR3 has 16 residues. The CDR3 loop is CASSQIEHRGAQPQHF. The CDR3 nucleotides are TGCGCCAGCAGTCAAATCGAACACAGGGGCGCTCAGCCCCAGCATTTT.

The V and J genes are TRBV12-3 or TRBV12-4 and TRBJ1-5; maybe TRBD1 (6 bases). V gave up 4 bases and J gave up 5 bases, with 9 bases separating them. CDR3 length: 13 amino acids. The CDR3: CASSSQGYQPQHF. CDR3 nucleotides: TGTGCCAGCAGTTCACAGGGTTATCAGCCCCAGCATTTT.

The chain has TRBV27 and TRBJ2-6; D is perhaps TRBD1 (5 bases). Germline CDR1 MNHEY, CDR2 SMNVEV (reference sequence). Trimming cost V 4 bases and J 0 bases, with 10 bases left between them. The CDR3 runs to 16 residues. CDR3 sequence reads: CASSSYRPSGANVLTF. CDR3 nucleotide sequence: TGTGCCAGCAGTTCCTACAGGCCCTCTGGGGCCAACGTCCTGACTTTC.

The V gene is TRBV18, the J gene TRBJ1-2; 8 nucleotides line up with TRBD1. V dropped 2 bases and J dropped 4; count of bases not matched to a gene: 6. Germline CDR1 and CDR2: KGHSH and LQKENI. This CDR3 is built from 15 residues. For the CDR3, the DNA is TGTGCCAGCTCACCAGATGGACAGGGCCGCTATGGCTACACCTTC. Protein product: CASSPDGQGRYGYTF.